One sample yielded the 27 T cell receptor beta chains listed below, sequenced in a study of blood T cell repertoires in COVID-19. Clones were sequenced by immunoSEQ multiplex PCR, and TCRdb holds only the in-frame ones, with some missing. The sample has 100,000 to 150,000 clones, over 75% seen once. Input material: peripheral blood. The receptor set was obtained from an elderly man with active or convalescent COVID-19.

This clone was recorded once. The chain is built from TRBV7-9 and TRBJ1-4, with 8 bases that match TRBD1. J gave up 8 bases and V 1 base, and 6 bases lay outside the gene matches. CDR1 is SEHNR, CDR2 FQNEAQ, per germline (reference sequence). The CDR3 spans 15 residues. CDR3 nucleotide sequence: TGTGCCAGCAGCTTAGTTGCAGGGGGCAAGGAAAAACTGTTTTTT. This encodes CASSLVAGGKEKLFF. Complete variable domain (other parts from reference TRBV7-9 and TRBJ1-4): DTGVSQNPRHKITKRGQNVTFRCDPISEHNRLYWYRQTLGQGPEFLTYFQNEAQLEKSRLLSDRFSAERPKGSFSTLEIQRTEQGDSAMYLCASSLVAGGKEKLFFGSGTQLSVL.

The gene calls are TRBV20-1 and TRBJ1-2, with D possibly TRBD1 on 5 matching bases. Germline V gene sequence: CDR1 DFQATT, CDR2 SNEGSKA (reference sequence). V was trimmed by 5 bases and J by 4 bases, leaving 5 bases between them. This CDR3 spans 10 amino acids. The CDR3 loop reads CSAQGYGYTF. In nucleotides, the CDR3 is TGCAGTGCTCAGGGCTATGGCTACACCTTC.

The V gene is TRBV12-2, the J gene TRBJ2-7; the D call TRBD1 from the table was never checked on the DNA. TRBV12-2 constitutes a pseudogene. This CDR3 spans 14 amino acids. The chain's CDR3 is CASRRGQGPSAQYF. DNA of the CDR3: TGTGCAAGTCGCCGCGGACAGGGACCTTCGGCGCAGTACTTC.

This rearrangement joins TRBV4-1 to TRBJ2-5; D perhaps matches TRBD2 (5 bases). The CDR3 loop spans 15 amino acids. Trimming shortened V by 1 base and J by 0 bases, and 9 bases separated the two germline ends. Looked up from germline, CDR1 is MGHRA and CDR2 is YSYEKL. CDR3 bases: TGCGCCAGCAGCCAAGGCGGGCCTTACCAAGAGACCCAGTACTTC. This encodes CASSQGGPYQETQYF.

V gene TRBV7-6 combines with J gene TRBJ2-1, with TRBD1 identical over 8 bases. CDR1 and CDR2 (germline): SGHVS, FNYEAQ. This CDR3 comprises 15 residues. V trimming: 5 bases; J trimming: 4 bases; junction bases outside the gene matches: 7. CDR3 residues: CASSPGGVSYNEQFF. CDR3 bases: TGTGCCAGCAGCCCAGGGGGCGTATCATACAATGAGCAGTTCTTC.

This clone has just one count. The gene calls are TRBV5-6 and TRBJ1-2, with 12 bases that match TRBD1. V shed 3 bases and J 4 bases; nucleotides not matched to a gene: 4. The germline CDR1 and CDR2 sequences are SGHDT and YYEEEE. The CDR3 spans 15 residues. CDR3 sequence: CASSSGQGALYGYTF. In DNA form, the CDR3 reads TGTGCCAGCAGCTCGGGACAGGGGGCCCTCTATGGCTACACCTTC.

This chain links TRBV19 with TRBJ2-1, with 8 bases identical to TRBD1. V lost 4 bases to trimming and J lost 4 bases; unmatched junction nucleotides: 15. Germline-derived CDR1 and CDR2 are LNHDA and SQIVND (reference sequence). CDR3 size: 18 residues. CDR3 nucleotide sequence: TGTGCCAGTAGTAGTAGGACAGGGTGGGATGGAGGGTACAATGAGCAGTTCTTC. It is translated as CASSSRTGWDGGYNEQFF.

This sequence joins TRBV18 and TRBJ1-2, with D perhaps TRBD1 (6 bases). The CDR3 is 14 amino acids. The V gene's germline CDR1 is KGHSH and CDR2 LQKENI. V was pared by 3 bases and J by 3 bases, with 11 bases between. Written as DNA, the CDR3 is TGTGCCAGCTCACCGACACAGGGAGACTATGGCTACACCTTC. It is translated as CASSPTQGDYGYTF.

CDR3 in DNA: TGTGCCAGCAGTTTAAGTCGACAGGGCCCGTTGAATGAGCAGTTCTTC. It is translated as CASSLSRQGPLNEQFF. The chain is built from TRBV27 and TRBJ2-1; 7 bases match TRBD1. With 2 bases clipped from V and 7 bases from J, the junction kept 11 bases outside the gene matches. This CDR3 comprises 16 residues. Germline CDR1 MNHEY, CDR2 SMNVEV (reference sequence).

The V and J genes are TRBV7-3 and TRBJ1-1; perhaps TRBD1 as D (6 bases). Germline lookup yields CDR1 SGHTA and CDR2 FQGTGA. Trimming pared 2 bases from V and 3 bases from J, leaving 13 bases between. CDR3 size: 15 residues. The CDR3 sequence: CASSLDPRGDTEAFF. The CDR3 coding sequence is TGTGCCAGCAGCTTAGACCCCAGGGGCGACACTGAAGCTTTCTTT. Drawing the rest from reference TRBV7-3 and TRBJ1-1, the complete variable domain is GAGVSQTPSNKVTEKGKYVELRCDPISGHTALYWYRQSLGQGPEFLIYFQGTGAADDSGLPNDRFFAVRPEGSVSTLKIQRTERGDSAVYLCASSLDPRGDTEAFFGQGTRLTVV.

The chain is built from TRBV10-3 and TRBJ1-3, with TRBD1 as a possible D gene (5 bases). The CDR3 contains 14 residues. The V gene lost 6 bases and the J gene lost 0 bases, with 9 bases spanning the gap. The V gene's germline CDR1 is ENHRY and CDR2 SYGVKD. The CDR3: CAISSGLSGNTIYF. The CDR3 DNA reads TGTGCCATCAGCTCAGGGCTCTCTGGAAACACCATATATTTT.

V usage is TRBV2 and J usage is TRBJ2-7; 9 bases match TRBD1. After removal of 8 bases from V and 6 bases from J, the junction contained 8 bases not matched to a gene. This CDR3 has 13 residues. The germline CDR1 and CDR2 sequences are SNHLY and FYNNEI. The CDR3 sequence: CASFNRTGAEQYF. CDR3 in DNA: TGTGCCAGCTTTAATCGGACAGGGGCCGAGCAGTACTTC.

There are a few counts of this clone. This rearrangement joins TRBV5-1 to TRBJ2-1; 9 bases align to TRBD1. CDR1 and CDR2 (germline): SGHRS, YFSETQ. Trimming took 9 bases from V and 9 from J; bases not matched to a gene: 13. The CDR3 loop spans 14 amino acids. CDR3 in DNA: TGCGCCACCCGGGTCTGGACAGGGGAAGGTGAGCAGTTCTTC. It codes for CATRVWTGEGEQFF.

The genes are TRBV7-9 and TRBJ1-6; unclear D gene. V lost 0 bases, J lost 10 bases, and 4 bases lay in between. The CDR3 is 12 amino acids. Germline CDR1 SEHNR, CDR2 FQNEAQ (reference sequence). As DNA, the CDR3 is TGTGCCAGCAGCTTAGCGGAGTCACCCCTCCACTTT. The encoded protein is CASSLAESPLHF.

Note on this clone: This sample includes further DNA sequences coding for the same CDR3. This chain links TRBV18 with TRBJ1-5; D is perhaps TRBD1 (6 bases). This CDR3 contains 15 residues. V lost 3 bases and J 2 bases, leaving 11 bases between the germline ends. Germline V CDR1 and CDR2: KGHSH, LQKENI. Here the CDR3 DNA reads TGTGCCAGCTCACCCCTGGACAGTGGCAATCAGCCCCAGCATTTT. Its translation is CASSPLDSGNQPQHF.

The rearrangement uses TRBV12-3 or TRBV12-4 and TRBJ1-1, with no clear D. The CDR3 is 12 amino acids. Trimming removed 4 bases at V and 8 bases at J, with 11 bases between. CDR3 DNA: TGTGCCAGCAGTTCAGCGTTCCTCGAAGCTTTCTTT. As protein: CASSSAFLEAFF.

This rearrangement joins TRBV11-3 to TRBJ2-1, with 9 positions matching TRBD2. Losses at the gene ends were 1 base for V and 7 bases for J; bases not matched to a gene: 8. This CDR3 region has 16 residues. Germline loops: CDR1 SGHNT, CDR2 YENEEA. CDR3 in amino acids: CASSLGPREGENEQFF. The CDR3 nucleotides read TGTGCCAGCAGCTTAGGACCGCGGGAGGGAGAGAATGAGCAGTTCTTC.

This sequence joins TRBV7-2 and TRBJ1-4, with D perhaps TRBD1 (6 bases). CDR1 is SGHTA, CDR2 FQGNSA, per germline. With 1 base removed from V and 9 bases from J, the gap between germline ends came to 18 bases. The CDR3 runs 16 residues. CDR3 in DNA: TGTGCCAGCAGCTTAGTCGGGGGGCCTGCTGGTCAAAAACTGTTTTTT. Translating gives CASSLVGGPAGQKLFF. The full variable domain, with the rest looked up from reference TRBV7-2 and TRBJ1-4, is GAGVSQSPSNKVTEKGKDVELRCDPISGHTALYWYRQSLGQGLEFLIYFQGNSAPDKSGLPSDRFSAERTGGSVSTLTIQRTQQEDSAVYLCASSLVGGPAGQKLFFGSGTQLSVL.

The V and J genes are TRBV19 and TRBJ1-5; 7 bases are a match to TRBD1. V lost 3 bases and J lost 7; bases outside the gene matches: 9. Germline V lookup: CDR1 LNHDA, CDR2 SQIVND (reference sequence). This CDR3 region has 15 residues. The CDR3 region has the DNA TGTGCCAGTAGTATTAGCACAGGGGTAGGGCAGCCCCAGCATTTT. This gives the protein CASSISTGVGQPQHF.

The chain combines TRBV5-1 with TRBJ2-5; the match to TRBD2 covers 10 bases. In germline, CDR1 is SGHRS, CDR2 YFSETQ. Trimming at V came to 3 bases and at J to 1 base, leaving 6 bases not matched to a gene. The CDR3 is 16 residues long. Written as DNA, the CDR3 is TGCGCCAGCAGCTCTCAGGTAGCGGGGGGCCAAGAGACCCAGTACTTC. This gives the protein CASSSQVAGGQETQYF.

This clone was seen once. The V gene is TRBV7-2, the J gene TRBJ2-7; perhaps TRBD1 as D (5 bases). Germline V lookup: CDR1 SGHTA, CDR2 FQGNSA. The CDR3 runs to 16 residues. Trimming removed 0 bases from V and 2 bases from J, with 14 bases in between. CDR3 sequence reads: CASSLAFGQGAYEQYF. The CDR3 nucleotides are TGTGCCAGCAGCTTAGCGTTTGGTCAGGGCGCCTACGAGCAGTACTTC.

The chain employs TRBV6-6 and TRBJ2-1; possible D gene TRBD1, 5 bases. V dropped 8 bases and J dropped 6 bases, with 17 bases sitting between them. This CDR3 comprises 14 residues. The germline CDR1 and CDR2 sequences are MNHNY and SVGAGI (reference sequence). The CDR3 here is CASGKLTVLNEQFF. CDR3 in DNA: TGTGCCAGCGGAAAATTGACAGTGCTCAATGAGCAGTTCTTC.

The chain joins TRBV30 to TRBJ2-7; 14 bases match TRBD2. The CDR3 consists of 16 residues. CDR1 is GTSNPN and CDR2 is SVGIG in the germline V gene (reference sequence). Trimming cost V 0 bases and J 5 bases; bases outside gene matches: 6. CDR3 bases: TGTGCCTGGAGTGTTGGGACTAGCGGGAGACCCCACGAGCAGTACTTC. Translating gives CAWSVGTSGRPHEQYF. Filled out from reference TRBV30 and TRBJ2-7, the complete variable domain reads SQTIHQWPATLVQPVGSPLSLECTVEGTSNPNLYWYRQAAGRGLQLLFYSVGIGQISSEVPQNLSASRPQDRQFILSSKKLLLSDSGFYLCAWSVGTSGRPHEQYFGPGTRLTVT.

V and J are TRBV12-3 or TRBV12-4 and TRBJ2-7, with a possible D match to TRBD1 (6 bases). V lost 3 bases and J 7 bases, leaving 10 bases between the germline ends. This CDR3 is 12 amino acids long. The CDR3 nucleotides read TGTGCCAGCAGTTTTACAGGGATTGAGCAGTACTTC. It is translated as CASSFTGIEQYF.

The chain has TRBV5-1 and TRBJ2-7; 7 bases fit TRBD1. The CDR3 sequence is 15 residues long. The junction had 9 bases not matched to a gene; V was cut back by 0 bases and J by 6 bases. Per the germline V gene, CDR1 is SGHRS and CDR2 is YFSETQ. This CDR3 reads CASSLGQQGIGEQYF. CDR3 bases: TGCGCCAGCAGCTTGGGTCAACAGGGGATCGGCGAGCAGTACTTC. The full variable domain, with the rest looked up from reference TRBV5-1 and TRBJ2-7, is KAGVTQTPRYLIKTRGQQVTLSCSPISGHRSVSWYQQTPGQGLQFLFEYFSETQRNKGNFPGRFSGRQFSNSRSEMNVSTLELGDSALYLCASSLGQQGIGEQYFGPGTRLTVT.

The CDR3 loop is CASSLGQKSTDTQYF. The CDR3 nucleotides are TGCGCCAGCAGCTTAGGACAGAAGAGCACAGATACGCAGTATTTT. The chain has TRBV5-1 and TRBJ2-3; a possible D gene is TRBD1 (6 bases). Germline V CDR1 and CDR2: SGHRS, YFSETQ. The V end was cut by 2 bases, the J end by 0 bases, with 10 bases between. The CDR3 is 15 amino acids.

The chain is built from TRBV7-9 and TRBJ2-2; unclear D gene. The length of the CDR3 is 13 residues. Germline CDR1 SEHNR, CDR2 FQNEAQ (reference sequence). The ends were cut back, 4 bases at V and 5 bases at J, with 8 bases in the middle. CDR3 in amino acids: CASSSIQTGELFF. The CDR3 DNA sequence: TGTGCCAGCAGCTCAATACAGACCGGGGAGCTGTTTTTT.